This paragraph reports one T cell receptor beta chain. The sample belongs to a study of blood T cell repertoires in COVID-19. About the research overall: Donors in the United States, Italy and Spain gave samples during acute or convalescent COVID-19. Sources were T cells, B-cell-depleted T cells, or PBMCs; the material itself was cDNA or gDNA.

Trimming shortened V by 1 base and J by 7 bases, and 13 bases separated the two germline ends. The CDR3 is 14 amino acids. Germline V CDR1 and CDR2: MGHRA, YSYEKL. Individuals aged about 18 to 89 years were recruited from some 26 US areas. Cohort placement rested on clinical history that participants reported themselves. TCRdb's table, derived via immunoSEQ multiplex PCR, lists solely in-frame clones and lacks some. The profile shows about 400,000 clones, 70% to 90% of them singletons. The V and J genes are TRBV4-1 and TRBJ2-5, with D possibly matching TRBD2 (5 bases). Material for sequencing was PBMCs or T cells enriched from blood (not recorded which). The clonotype comes from a man aged 40-50 years in a cohort exposed to, infected with or recovered from COVID-19 (not recorded which). The CDR3 coding sequence is TGCGCCAGCAGCCAAGCAGGAGGTATCGGGACCCAGTACTTC. Translating gives CASSQAGGIGTQYF.